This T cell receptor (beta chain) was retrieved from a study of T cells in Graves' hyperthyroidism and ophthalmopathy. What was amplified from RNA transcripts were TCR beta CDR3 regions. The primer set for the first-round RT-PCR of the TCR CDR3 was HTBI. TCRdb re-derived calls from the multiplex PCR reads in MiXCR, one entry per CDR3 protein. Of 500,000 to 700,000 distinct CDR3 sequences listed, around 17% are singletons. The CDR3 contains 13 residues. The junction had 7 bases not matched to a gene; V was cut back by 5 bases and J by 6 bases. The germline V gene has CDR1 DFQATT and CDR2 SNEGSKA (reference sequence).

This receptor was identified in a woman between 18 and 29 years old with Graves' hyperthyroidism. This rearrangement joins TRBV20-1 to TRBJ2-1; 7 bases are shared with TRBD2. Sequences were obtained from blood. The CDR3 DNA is TGCAGTGCTGGTCCAGGGAGGGGCAATGAGCAGTTCTTC. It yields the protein CSAGPGRGNEQFF.